The 13 T cell receptor beta chains given below trace back to one sample, sequenced in a study of neurological immune-mediated disorders. The time point: technical triplicate 1. From the 5' RACE reads, TCRdb called clonotypes with MiXCR, one entry per CDR3 protein. The sample lists 35,000 to 40,000 distinct CDR3 sequences, around 10% occurring once. The source material was PBMCs. The receptors here all came from a man between 60 and 75 years old with HTLV-1-associated myelopathy (HAM/TSP).

The sample holds many counts of this clonotype. The chain has TRBV3-1 and TRBJ2-7; D possibly corresponds to TRBD2 (5 bases). V lost 1 base and J lost 3, with 16 bases in between. The V gene's germline CDR1 is LGHDT and CDR2 YNNKEL (reference sequence). The CDR3 sequence is 16 residues long. The DNA of the CDR3 is TGTGCCAGCAGCCAAGCTCCCAGCGGAGCGTTCTACGAGCAGTACTTC. Its protein product is CASSQAPSGAFYEQYF.

This clonotype is medium-sized (0.01 to 0.1%) within its sample. The chain has TRBV24-1 and TRBJ1-5; 8 bases map to TRBD1. Germline V CDR1 and CDR2: KGHDR, SFDVKD. The CDR3 consists of 15 residues. The ends lost 3 bases at V and 4 bases at J; junction bases unmatched: 4. The CDR3 coding sequence is TGTGCCACCAGTGATCCCCGGACAGGGAATCAGCCCCAGCATTTT. As protein: CATSDPRTGNQPQHF.

This clonotype was counted many times. V gene TRBV29-1 combines with J gene TRBJ2-1; D call uncertain. V lost 1 base and J 7 bases, leaving 5 bases between the germline ends. The germline V gene encodes CDR1 SQVTM and CDR2 ANQGSEA. The CDR3 loop spans 11 amino acids. The CDR3 protein is CSVEVVNEQFF. CDR3 DNA: TGCAGCGTTGAAGTAGTTAATGAGCAGTTCTTC.

This clonotype appeared many times. The chain uses TRBV29-1 and TRBJ1-4; D remains unclear. V lost 4 bases, J lost 3 bases, and 9 bases lay in between. Germline V gene data show CDR1 as SQVTM and CDR2 as ANQGSEA. This CDR3 spans 13 amino acids. The CDR3: CSVGGSANEKLFF. The DNA for the CDR3 is TGCAGCGTTGGGGGATCAGCTAATGAAAAACTGTTTTTT.

This clonotype has a count of ten or more. The chain employs TRBV6-5 and TRBJ2-2, with 7 bases identical to TRBD2. Germline V lookup: CDR1 MNHEY, CDR2 SVGAGI. Unmatched junction bases numbered 11, after V lost 6 bases and J lost 7 bases. The CDR3 runs 15 residues. CDR3 sequence (DNA): TGTGCCAGCAGGCTTCGGGAGCGGGACTACGGGGAGCTGTTTTTT. Amino acid sequence: CASRLRERDYGELFF.

This clonotype has at least ten counts. The chain couples TRBV7-9 to TRBJ2-2; TRBD2 might be the D (5 bases). V lost 5 bases, J lost 1 base, and 14 bases lay in between. The germline gives CDR1 SEHNR, CDR2 FQNEAQ (reference sequence). The CDR3 has 16 residues. The CDR3 DNA follows: TGTGCCAGCAGCCCCCTAGGGAGCCGGAACACCGGGGAGCTGTTTTTT. Protein sequence: CASSPLGSRNTGELFF.

This clonotype occurred many times. The chain couples TRBV19 to TRBJ2-1; 8 bases are shared with TRBD1. This CDR3 comprises 16 residues. V shed 3 bases, J shed 2 bases, and the junction held 6 bases outside the gene matches. Germline CDR1 LNHDA, CDR2 SQIVND (reference sequence). CDR3 in DNA: TGTGCCAGTAGTATCCCGACAGGGGTCCCCTACAATGAGCAGTTCTTC. Translating it yields CASSIPTGVPYNEQFF.

The V call is TRBV11-3, the J call TRBJ2-7, with D possibly TRBD2 on 6 matching bases. There are 14 residues in the CDR3. Trimming pared 5 bases from V and 2 bases from J, leaving 13 bases between. The germline V gene encodes CDR1 SGHNT and CDR2 YENEEA. CDR3: CASSRRDFPYEQYF. The CDR3 DNA sequence: TGTGCCAGCAGCCGCCGGGACTTTCCCTACGAGCAGTACTTC.

This clonotype showed up many times. The V and J genes are TRBV5-1 and TRBJ2-2; perhaps TRBD1 as D (6 bases). V lost 3 bases to trimming and J lost 7 bases, with 10 bases between them. Germline CDR1 is SGHRS and CDR2 is YFSETQ. CDR3 length: 13 residues. The CDR3 loop is CASSSQGLGELFF. Here the CDR3 DNA reads TGCGCCAGCAGCTCCCAGGGGCTCGGGGAGCTGTTTTTT. The complete variable domain, with remaining parts taken from reference TRBV5-1 and TRBJ2-2, reads KAGVTQTPRYLIKTRGQQVTLSCSPISGHRSVSWYQQTPGQGLQFLFEYFSETQRNKGNFPGRFSGRQFSNSRSEMNVSTLELGDSALYLCASSSQGLGELFFGEGSRLTVL.

This clonotype was seen at least ten times. The genes are TRBV5-1 and TRBJ1-1; TRBD1 is a possible D gene (5 bases). The CDR3 runs 16 residues. CDR1 is SGHRS and CDR2 is YFSETQ in the germline V gene. The V gene lost 4 bases and the J gene lost 1 base, with 17 bases spanning the gap. The CDR3 DNA is TGCGCCAGCAGCCCTTCGCGGGGGTCCGGGAACACTGAAGCTTTCTTT. Translation gives CASSPSRGSGNTEAFF.

This clonotype was recorded many times. V is TRBV29-1 and J is TRBJ1-2; 8 bases are shared with TRBD1. The length of the CDR3 is 14 residues. Trimming cost V 3 bases and J 3 bases; bases outside gene matches: 6. Germline V gene sequence: CDR1 SQVTM, CDR2 ANQGSEA. In nucleotides, the CDR3 is TGCAGCGTTGATGCCCAGGGGGCTGACTATGGCTACACCTTC. Encoded protein: CSVDAQGADYGYTF.

As for this clonotype: The final CDR3 position lacks the conserved phenylalanine or tryptophan, pointing to a likely read error. The chain combines TRBV4-2 with TRBJ2-3; 12 nucleotides line up with TRBD2. CDR1 and CDR2 from the germline V gene are LGHNA and YNFKEQ. This CDR3 has 16 amino acids. CDR3 in DNA: TGTGTCAGCAGCCCACAGACTAGCGGGAGCTCAGATACGCAGTATGTT. It specifies CVSSPQTSGSSDTQYV.

This clonotype was recorded at least ten times. The chain has TRBV4-1 and TRBJ1-5; unclear D gene. V shed 0 bases and J shed 2 bases, with 5 bases lying between them. The V gene's germline CDR1 is MGHRA and CDR2 YSYEKL. The CDR3 extends over 14 amino acids. CDR3 nucleotide sequence: TGCGCCAGCAGCCAAGATTCCGGCAATCAGCCCCAGCATTTT. Protein: CASSQDSGNQPQHF.